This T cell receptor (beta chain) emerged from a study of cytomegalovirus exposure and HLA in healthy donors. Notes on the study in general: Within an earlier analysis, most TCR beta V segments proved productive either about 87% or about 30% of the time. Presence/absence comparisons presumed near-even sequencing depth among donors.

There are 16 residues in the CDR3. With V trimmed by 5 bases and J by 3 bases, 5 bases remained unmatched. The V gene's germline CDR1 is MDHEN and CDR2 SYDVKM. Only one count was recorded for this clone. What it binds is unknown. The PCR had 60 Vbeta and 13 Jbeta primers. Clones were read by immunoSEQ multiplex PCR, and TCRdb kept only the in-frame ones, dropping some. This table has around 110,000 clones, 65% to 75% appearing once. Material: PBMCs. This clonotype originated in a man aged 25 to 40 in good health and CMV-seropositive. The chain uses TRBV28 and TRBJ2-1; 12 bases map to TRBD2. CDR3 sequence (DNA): TGTGCCAGCAGTCGAACTAGCGGGGGGCTCTACAATGAGCAGTTCTTC. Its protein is CASSRTSGGLYNEQFF.